What follows are 18 T cell receptor beta chains derived from one specimen sequenced in a study of cytomegalovirus exposure and HLA in healthy donors. The PCR contained 60 Vbeta and 13 Jbeta primers. Generated by immunoSEQ multiplex PCR, the TCRdb table keeps only in-frame clones and is missing some. The table counts about 39,000 clones; under 5% lies in the top ten. Sequenced: PBMCs. These receptors originate from a male donor in good health and CMV-seronegative.

The chain has TRBV7-9 and TRBJ2-5; D gene unclear. Matching the DNA end better, TRBJ2-7 makes the J call doubtful. CDR3 length: 14 amino acids. Germline V gene sequence: CDR1 SEHNR, CDR2 FQNEAQ (reference sequence). CDR3 in DNA: TGTGCCAGCAGCTCGACTTCACTCTCCTACGAGCAGTACTTC. It specifies CASSSTSLSYEQYF.

CDR3 coding DNA: TGCGCCAGCAGTTTACAGGGATCCGAGAACATTCAGTACTTC. Translation gives CASSLQGSENIQYF. The J gene is TRBJ2-4, the V gene TRBV10-1; weak D call: TRBD1 (6 bases). There are 14 residues in the CDR3. The V and J ends lost 5 bases and 7 bases respectively, with 15 bases between them. Looked up from germline, CDR1 is WNHNN and CDR2 is SYGVQD (reference sequence).

The V and J genes are TRBV5-1 and TRBJ2-7; D might be TRBD2 (8 bases). The germline CDR1 and CDR2 sequences are SGHRS and YFSETQ. V lost 0 bases and J 3 bases, leaving 16 bases between the germline ends. The CDR3 sequence is 16 residues long. For the CDR3, the DNA is TGCGCCAGCAGCTTGGGCCAACAGGGGACTAGCTACGAGCAGTACTTC. Protein sequence: CASSLGQQGTSYEQYF.

The gene calls are TRBV5-4 and TRBJ2-2, with 11 bases identical to TRBD2. CDR1 is SGHNT, CDR2 YYREEE, per germline (reference sequence). The CDR3 consists of 17 residues. V was clipped by 0 bases and J by 3 bases; unmatched bases: 4. The CDR3 sequence: CASSLELAGAYTGELFF. CDR3 bases: TGTGCCAGCAGCTTGGAACTAGCGGGGGCCTACACCGGGGAGCTGTTTTTT.

The rearrangement joins TRBV5-4 to TRBJ1-2; 7 bases are shared with TRBD1. Germline V gene sequence: CDR1 SGHNT, CDR2 YYREEE (reference sequence). J gave up 6 bases and V 0 bases, and 5 bases lay outside the gene matches. The CDR3 sequence is 14 residues long. The CDR3 DNA reads TGTGCCAGCAGCTTGGTAGGGGGCGTGAATGGCTACACCTTC. It yields the protein CASSLVGGVNGYTF.

V usage is TRBV10-1 and J usage is TRBJ2-4, with D perhaps matching TRBD2 (5 bases). CDR1 WNHNN and CDR2 SYGVQD come from the germline V gene (reference sequence). Trimming removed 7 bases from V and 9 bases from J, with 19 bases in between. The CDR3 length is 14 residues. CDR3 sequence (DNA): TGCGCCAGCACCGGAGGTGTCGCACAAACCATTCAGTACTTC. Its protein product is CASTGGVAQTIQYF.

This chain connects TRBV6-1 to TRBJ1-3; D remains unclear. The CDR3 covers 15 residues. Germline CDR1 reads MNHNS; CDR2 reads SASEGT. Trimming took 3 bases from V and 3 from J, leaving 12 bases between them. CDR3: CASSDQFALGNTIYF. As DNA, the CDR3 is TGTGCCAGCAGTGACCAATTCGCGCTTGGAAACACCATATATTTT.

The chain is built from TRBV15 and TRBJ2-7; D is possibly TRBD1 (8 bases). V lost 5 bases and J lost 7, with 18 bases in between. Germline lookup yields CDR1 LNHNV and CDR2 YYDKDF (reference sequence). The CDR3 is 14 residues long. CDR3 DNA sequence: TGTGCCACCAGCGGCAGGGCGGGGGACAGGGAGCAGTACTTC. This gives the protein CATSGRAGDREQYF.

The rearrangement uses TRBV5-1 and TRBJ2-7; TRBD2 agrees at 13 bases. Per germline, CDR1 SGHRS and CDR2 YFSETQ. CDR3 length: 14 amino acids. Trimming at V came to 4 bases and at J to 5 bases, leaving 3 bases not matched to a gene. The DNA for the CDR3 is TGCGCCAGCAGCCCGGGACTAGCGGGGCACGAGCAGTACTTC. Residues: CASSPGLAGHEQYF.

The V and J genes are TRBV25-1 and TRBJ2-5; D uncertain. The CDR3 runs 14 residues. CDR1 and CDR2 (germline): MGHDK, SYGVNS. Deletions cut 1 base from V and 5 bases from J, with 11 bases between. The CDR3 protein is CASSELSGVETQYF. CDR3 DNA: TGTGCCAGCAGTGAATTGTCAGGCGTCGAGACCCAGTACTTC.

V and J are TRBV29-1 and TRBJ2-3; D perhaps matches TRBD2 (5 bases). The CDR3 sequence is 15 residues long. Germline CDR1 and CDR2: SQVTM and ANQGSEA. V lost 5 bases and J 0 bases, leaving 15 bases between the germline ends. For the CDR3, the DNA is TGCAGCGTTCCGGGGTCCTCTACTAGCACAGATACGCAGTATTTT. This gives the protein CSVPGSSTSTDTQYF.

V usage is TRBV6-5 and J usage is TRBJ1-4; TRBD1 agrees at 9 bases. V lost 8 bases, J lost 10 bases, and 2 bases stayed unmatched. The germline CDR1 and CDR2 sequences are MNHEY and SVGAGI. CDR3 length equals 11 residues. CDR3: CASGQGPKLFF. CDR3 in DNA: TGTGCCAGCGGACAGGGGCCAAAACTGTTTTTT.

The chain couples TRBV5-1 to TRBJ2-3, with D perhaps matching TRBD2 (6 bases). The CDR3 totals 14 residues. Trimming removed 2 bases at V and 6 bases at J, with 13 bases between. The germline gives CDR1 SGHRS, CDR2 YFSETQ. CDR3 sequence: CASSFGGRSDTQYF. The CDR3 DNA follows: TGCGCCAGCAGCTTTGGGGGGAGGTCGGATACGCAGTATTTT.

The chain uses TRBV5-4 and TRBJ2-1; TRBD1 matches 7 bases. With V trimmed by 4 bases and J by 2 bases, 6 bases remained unmatched. The CDR3 loop spans 15 amino acids. Germline V CDR1 and CDR2: SGHNT, YYREEE (reference sequence). Here the CDR3 DNA reads TGTGCCAGCAGCACCCGACAGGGCCCCTACAATGAGCAGTTCTTC. Translated, it gives CASSTRQGPYNEQFF.

The chain uses TRBV15 and TRBJ1-1; 7 bases are a match to TRBD1. This CDR3 has 15 residues. V was clipped by 4 bases and J by 5 bases; unmatched bases: 10. Germline CDR1 LNHNV, CDR2 YYDKDF (reference sequence). In nucleotides, the CDR3 is TGTGCCACCAGCACAGACAGGGTGAGGAGAACTGAAGCTTTCTTT. This encodes CATSTDRVRRTEAFF.

The rearrangement uses TRBV29-1 and TRBJ2-5; 7 positions agree with TRBD2. CDR1 is SQVTM and CDR2 is ANQGSEA in the germline V gene. This CDR3 spans 13 amino acids. After removal of 7 bases from V and 7 bases from J, the junction contained 12 bases not matched to a gene. The CDR3 reads CSGLGSREGTQYF. The CDR3 nucleotides are TGCAGCGGACTGGGATCAAGGGAGGGGACCCAGTACTTC.

The J gene is TRBJ1-6, the V gene TRBV20-1; D remains unclear. The CDR3 runs to 10 residues. The V gene lost 6 bases and the J gene lost 8 bases, with 5 bases spanning the gap. Germline assignment: CDR1 DFQATT and CDR2 SNEGSKA (reference sequence). The CDR3 here is CSASDSPLHF. CDR3 coding DNA: TGCAGTGCGAGCGATTCACCCCTCCACTTT.

This chain links TRBV19 with TRBJ1-4, with 7 bases lining up with TRBD1. V shed 5 bases, J shed 4 bases, and the junction held 4 bases outside the gene matches. Looked up from germline, CDR1 is LNHDA and CDR2 is SQIVND (reference sequence). The CDR3 has 14 residues. The CDR3 loop is CASSRTGDNEKLFF. In DNA, the CDR3 is TGTGCCAGTAGTCGGACAGGAGATAATGAAAAACTGTTTTTT.